This TCR beta chain emerged from a study of shared clonotypes between healthy human individuals. It was CD45RO-negative cells, positively selected for CCR7, that made up naive CD8 cells, with terminally differentiated effector memory CD45RA+ cells excluded. All of the donors resided in Nashville, Tennessee, and each was a Caucasian adult. Every immunoSEQ plate was one replicate of a subset's evenly spread DNA. On sorted subsets, replicate PCRs used about 200 ng DNA, or tens of thousands of T cell genomes. The data were produced by immunoSEQ multiplex PCR, yet TCRdb's version contains in-frame clones alone and is incomplete. The sample has roughly 1,800,000 clones, approximately 94% seen once; the top ten hold roughly 1.2%. Germline loops: CDR1 SGDLS, CDR2 YYNGEE. The CDR3 sequence is 14 residues long. V was clipped by 0 bases and J by 8 bases, with 12 bases between them.

The receptor was derived from a man aged 18 to 29 in good health. Specimen: naive CD8+ T cells sorted from blood. J is TRBJ1-3 and V is TRBV9; possible D gene TRBD1, 6 bases. The CDR3 protein is CASSVDGGADTIYF. DNA for the CDR3: TGTGCCAGCAGCGTAGATGGGGGCGCGGACACCATATATTTT.